These T cell receptor beta chains were read from a single sample in a study of pediatric ulcerative colitis. Method: immunoSEQ multiplex PCR; TCRdb's copy keeps in-frame clones and lacks some. The sample consists of about 22,000 clones, 71% of them appearing once. Sample: gut tissue. The source of these receptors is a boy between 10 and 17 years old with severe ulcerative colitis. Each CDR3 is given with its conserved first and last residue.

j_call | v_call | cdr3_aa
TRBJ2-3 | TRBV7-6 | CASSLQSRKIQDTQYF
TRBJ1-1 | TRBV10-3 | CAISDYFLGQEINTEAFF
TRBJ2-3 | TRBV5-6 | CASSLPLAGGTQYF
TRBJ2-5 | TRBV7-6 | CASSPWIVQETQYF
TRBJ2-3 | TRBV9 | CASSKVPVKDTQYF
TRBJ1-6 | TRBV6-1 | CASSELYSGSYNSPLHF
TRBJ2-7 | TRBV4-1 | CASSQSMEGYEQYF
TRBJ1-1 | TRBV30 | CAWSQLLGDTEAFF
TRBJ2-7 | TRBV7-8 | CASSPLNYEQYF
TRBJ2-1 | TRBV9 | CASSPQGGIYNEQFF
TRBJ2-1 | TRBV10-2 | CASTGLAGGYEQFF
TRBJ2-2 | TRBV2 | CASSGQDRGTGELFF
TRBJ2-2 | TRBV19 | CASSRTSRTGELFF
TRBJ2-5 | TRBV19 | CASSIVGAKETQYF
TRBJ2-7 | TRBV7-9 | CASSLAGGRPGEQYF